This entry describes one T cell receptor (beta chain). This sample stems from a study of blood T cell repertoires in COVID-19. Background on the study: Spain, Italy and the United States supplied samples that represented acute and convalescent COVID-19. From T cells, B-cell-depleted T cells, or PBMCs came the material, which was cDNA or gDNA.

Per the original methods: The authors estimated nucleated cell counts from reference gene primer amplification. Sequenced by immunoSEQ multiplex PCR; TCRdb stores in-frame clones only, minus some. D and trimming were read from the DNA, whereas the V and J calls and clone size are those reported in that table. There are fewer than 200,000 clones in the sample; 65% to 90% occur only once, and about 9.7% lies in the top ten. The sequence derives from a man in his fifties or sixties with active or convalescent COVID-19. Input material: peripheral blood.

In nucleotides, the CDR3 is TGTGCCAGCAGCCAAGATGCCGTTACAGGCACTGAAGCTTTCTTT. As protein: CASSQDAVTGTEAFF. This sequence joins TRBV3-1 (or the pseudogene TRBV3-2) and TRBJ1-1, with D possibly matching TRBD1 (5 bases). There are 15 residues in the CDR3. V was cut by 0 bases and J by 4 bases, with 12 bases left in between. Germline V gives CDR1 LGHDT, CDR2 YNNKEL (reference sequence).